Listed here are 6 T cell receptor beta chains from one sample, sequenced in a study of shared clonotypes between healthy human individuals. Generated by immunoSEQ multiplex PCR, the TCRdb table keeps only in-frame clones and is missing some. The data contain approximately 500,000 clones, 70% to 85% of them singletons. What was sequenced was PBMCs. These receptors were obtained from a woman between 35 and 50 years old in good health. Some clones in this sample may be carry-over from other donors' samples.

The chain joins TRBV19 to TRBJ1-2, with D possibly matching TRBD1 (6 bases). The ends were cut back, 3 bases at V and 5 bases at J, with 16 bases in the middle. CDR1 is LNHDA and CDR2 is SQIVND in the germline V gene (reference sequence). The CDR3 sequence is 15 residues long. CDR3 coding DNA: TGTGCCAGTAGTATTGGTCCGCCCAGGGGTTATGGCTACACCTTC. Protein: CASSIGPPRGYGYTF.

The genes are TRBV5-1 and TRBJ1-2; D unresolved. Germline CDR1 SGHRS, CDR2 YFSETQ. The CDR3 covers 13 residues. V was shortened by 4 bases and J by 3 bases, with 10 bases between the two germline ends. The DNA for the CDR3 is TGCGCCAGCAGCCCGACGGACGACTATGGCTACACCTTC. Protein sequence: CASSPTDDYGYTF.

This chain links TRBV6-1 with TRBJ1-1; D gene unclear. The CDR3 extends over 12 amino acids. Germline V gives CDR1 MNHNS, CDR2 SASEGT. Trimming shortened V by 2 bases and J by 8 bases, and 9 bases separated the two germline ends. The CDR3 DNA reads TGTGCCAGCAGTGAAAGGCGACTCGAAGCTTTCTTT. This sequence encodes CASSERRLEAFF.

This clone was seen only once. This chain uses TRBV2 with TRBJ2-2, with a weak D call TRBD1 (7 bases). Trimming took off 6 bases at V and 6 bases at J, with 17 bases between the two ends. The CDR3 length is 15 residues. In germline, CDR1 is SNHLY, CDR2 FYNNEI. The CDR3, as DNA: TGTGCCAGCAGGGCCGTCAGGGGGGTTGCCGGGGAGCTGTTTTTT. Translated, it gives CASRAVRGVAGELFF. The whole variable domain, filled in from reference TRBV2 and TRBJ2-2, reads EPEVTQTPSHQVTQMGQEVILRCVPISNHLYFYWYRQILGQKVEFLVSFYNNEISEKSEIFDDQFSVERPDGSNFTLKIRSTKLEDSAMYFCASRAVRGVAGELFFGEGSRLTVL.

This clone came up a few times. The rearrangement joins TRBV30 to TRBJ1-3; D remains unclear. The germline V and J ends were trimmed by 0 bases and 0 bases, with 6 bases remaining between them. The CDR3 contains 14 residues. The germline V gene has CDR1 GTSNPN and CDR2 SVGIG (reference sequence). The CDR3 loop reads CAWSVQNSGNTIYF. The DNA of the CDR3 is TGTGCCTGGAGTGTACAGAACTCTGGAAACACCATATATTTT. The entire variable domain, with the rest obtained from reference TRBV30 and TRBJ1-3, is as follows: SQTIHQWPATLVQPVGSPLSLECTVEGTSNPNLYWYRQAAGRGLQLLFYSVGIGQISSEVPQNLSASRPQDRQFILSSKKLLLSDSGFYLCAWSVQNSGNTIYFGEGSWLTVV.

This clone was observed many times. V usage is TRBV27 and J usage is TRBJ2-7; 13 bases are a match to TRBD2. The CDR3 is made up of 16 amino acids. The V and J ends lost 8 bases and 3 bases, in that order; junction bases with no gene match: 10. Germline CDR1 is MNHEY and CDR2 is SMNVEV (reference sequence). Here the CDR3 reads CASSRGLAGMSYEQYF. DNA for the CDR3: TGTGCCAGCTCCCGGGGACTAGCGGGAATGAGCTACGAGCAGTACTTC.